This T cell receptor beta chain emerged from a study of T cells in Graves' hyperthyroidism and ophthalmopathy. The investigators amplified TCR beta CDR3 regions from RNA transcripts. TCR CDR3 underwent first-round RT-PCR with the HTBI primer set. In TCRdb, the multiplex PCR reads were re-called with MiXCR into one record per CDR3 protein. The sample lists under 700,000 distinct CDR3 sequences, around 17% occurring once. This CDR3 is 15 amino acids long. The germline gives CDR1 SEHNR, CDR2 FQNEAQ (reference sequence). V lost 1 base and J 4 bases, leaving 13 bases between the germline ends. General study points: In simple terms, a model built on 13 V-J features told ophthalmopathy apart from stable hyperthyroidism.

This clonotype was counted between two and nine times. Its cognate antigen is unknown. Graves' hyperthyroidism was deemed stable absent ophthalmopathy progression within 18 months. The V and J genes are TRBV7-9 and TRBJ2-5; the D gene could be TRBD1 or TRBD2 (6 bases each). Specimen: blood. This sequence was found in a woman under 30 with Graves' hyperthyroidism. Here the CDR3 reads CASSLGEGEAETQYF. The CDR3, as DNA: TGTGCCAGCAGCTTAGGCGAGGGGGAGGCAGAGACCCAGTACTTC.